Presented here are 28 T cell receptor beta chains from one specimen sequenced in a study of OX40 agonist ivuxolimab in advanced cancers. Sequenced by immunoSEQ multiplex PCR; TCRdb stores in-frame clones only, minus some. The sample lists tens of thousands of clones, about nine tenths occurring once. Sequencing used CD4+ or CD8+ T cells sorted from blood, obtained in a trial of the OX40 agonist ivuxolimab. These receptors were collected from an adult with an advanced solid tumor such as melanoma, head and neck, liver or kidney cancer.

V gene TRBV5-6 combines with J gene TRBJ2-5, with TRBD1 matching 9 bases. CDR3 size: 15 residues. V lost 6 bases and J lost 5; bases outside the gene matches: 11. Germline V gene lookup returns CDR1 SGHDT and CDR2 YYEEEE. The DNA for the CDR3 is TGTGCCAGCAAAATGAGACAGGGGGGGAAGGAGACCCAGTACTTC. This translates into CASKMRQGGKETQYF.

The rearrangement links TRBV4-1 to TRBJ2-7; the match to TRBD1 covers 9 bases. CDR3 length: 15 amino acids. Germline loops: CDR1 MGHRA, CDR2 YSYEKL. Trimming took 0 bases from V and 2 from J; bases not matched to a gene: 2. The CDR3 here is CASSQETGGPYEQYF. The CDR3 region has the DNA TGCGCCAGCAGCCAAGAGACAGGGGGTCCCTACGAGCAGTACTTC.

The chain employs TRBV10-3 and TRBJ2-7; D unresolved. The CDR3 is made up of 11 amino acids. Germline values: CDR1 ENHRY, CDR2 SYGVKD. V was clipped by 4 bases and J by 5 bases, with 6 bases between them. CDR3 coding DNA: TGTGCCATCAGTGCAACCCACGAGCAGTACTTC. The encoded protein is CAISATHEQYF.

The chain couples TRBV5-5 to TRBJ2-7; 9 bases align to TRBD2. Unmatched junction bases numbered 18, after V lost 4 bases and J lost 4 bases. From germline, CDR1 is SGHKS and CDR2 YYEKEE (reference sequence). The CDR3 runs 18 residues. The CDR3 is CASSPGGAGGPVNYEQYF. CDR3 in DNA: TGTGCCAGCAGCCCGGGAGGCGCGGGAGGGCCGGTTAATTACGAGCAGTACTTC. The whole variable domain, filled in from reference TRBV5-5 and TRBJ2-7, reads DAGVTQSPTHLIKTRGQQVTLRCSPISGHKSVSWYQQVLGQGPQFIFQYYEKEERGRGNFPDRFSARQFPNYSSELNVNALLLGDSALYLCASSPGGAGGPVNYEQYFGPGTRLTVT.

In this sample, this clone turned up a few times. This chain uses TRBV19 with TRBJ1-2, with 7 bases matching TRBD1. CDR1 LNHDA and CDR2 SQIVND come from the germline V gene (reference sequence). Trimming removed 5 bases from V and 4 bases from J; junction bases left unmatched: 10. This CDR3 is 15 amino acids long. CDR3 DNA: TGTGCCAGTAGTCCCCGACAGGGCGGTATCTATGGCTACACCTTC. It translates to CASSPRQGGIYGYTF.

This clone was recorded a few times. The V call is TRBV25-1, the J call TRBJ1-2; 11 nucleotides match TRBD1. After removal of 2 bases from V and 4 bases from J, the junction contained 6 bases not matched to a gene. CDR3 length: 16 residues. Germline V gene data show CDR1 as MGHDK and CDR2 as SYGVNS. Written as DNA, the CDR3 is TGTGCCAGCAGTGAAGGGGGACAGGGGGTTATCTATGGCTACACCTTC. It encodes CASSEGGQGVIYGYTF.

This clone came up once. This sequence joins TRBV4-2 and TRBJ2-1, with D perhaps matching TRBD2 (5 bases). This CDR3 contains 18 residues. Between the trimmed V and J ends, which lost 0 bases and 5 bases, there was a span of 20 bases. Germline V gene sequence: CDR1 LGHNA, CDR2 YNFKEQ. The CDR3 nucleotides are TGTGCCAGCAGCCAAGATCTCCGGGGAGCTGACGCCCACAATGAGCAGTTCTTC. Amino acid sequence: CASSQDLRGADAHNEQFF.

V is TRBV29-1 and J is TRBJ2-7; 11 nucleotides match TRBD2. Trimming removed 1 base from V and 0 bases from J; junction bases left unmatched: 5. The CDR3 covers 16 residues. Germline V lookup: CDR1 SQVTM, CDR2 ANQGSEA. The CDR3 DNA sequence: TGCAGCGTTGAAGGGCTAGCGGGAGGCCGCTCCTACGAGCAGTACTTC. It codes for CSVEGLAGGRSYEQYF.

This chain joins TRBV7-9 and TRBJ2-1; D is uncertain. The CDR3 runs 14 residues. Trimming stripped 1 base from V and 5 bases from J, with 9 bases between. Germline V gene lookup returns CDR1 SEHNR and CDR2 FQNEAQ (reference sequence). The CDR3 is CASSLGSLNNEQFF. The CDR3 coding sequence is TGTGCCAGCAGCTTAGGGAGTTTGAACAATGAGCAGTTCTTC.

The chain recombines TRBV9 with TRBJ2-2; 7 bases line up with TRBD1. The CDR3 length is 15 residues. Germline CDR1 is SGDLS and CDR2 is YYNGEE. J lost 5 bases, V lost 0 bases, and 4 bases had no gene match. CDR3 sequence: CASSVVLQGTGELFF. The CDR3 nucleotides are TGTGCCAGCAGCGTAGTTTTACAGGGGACCGGGGAGCTGTTTTTT.

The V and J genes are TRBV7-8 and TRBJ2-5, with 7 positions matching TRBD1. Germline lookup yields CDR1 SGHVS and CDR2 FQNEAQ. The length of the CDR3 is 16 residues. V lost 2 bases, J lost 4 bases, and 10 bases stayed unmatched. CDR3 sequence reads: CASSLTGQVKGETQYF. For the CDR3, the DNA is TGTGCCAGCAGCTTAACAGGACAGGTTAAGGGAGAGACCCAGTACTTC.

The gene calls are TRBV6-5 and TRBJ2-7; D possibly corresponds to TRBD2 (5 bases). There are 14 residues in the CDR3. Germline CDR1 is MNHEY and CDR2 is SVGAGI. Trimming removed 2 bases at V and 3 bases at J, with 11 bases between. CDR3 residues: CASSYRRANYEQYF. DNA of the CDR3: TGTGCCAGCAGTTACCGGCGGGCGAACTACGAGCAGTACTTC.

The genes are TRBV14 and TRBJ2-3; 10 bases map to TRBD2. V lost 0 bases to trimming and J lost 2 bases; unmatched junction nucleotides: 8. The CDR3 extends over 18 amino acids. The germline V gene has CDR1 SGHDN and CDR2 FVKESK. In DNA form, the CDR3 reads TGTGCCAGCAGCCAAGAGCTAGCGGGAGCAACTTACACAGATACGCAGTATTTT. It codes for CASSQELAGATYTDTQYF.

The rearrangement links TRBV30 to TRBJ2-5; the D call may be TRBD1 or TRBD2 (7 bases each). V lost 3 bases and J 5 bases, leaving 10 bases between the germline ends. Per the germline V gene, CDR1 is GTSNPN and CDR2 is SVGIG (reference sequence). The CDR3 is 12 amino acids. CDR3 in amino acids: CAWSRGGETQYF. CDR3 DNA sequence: TGTGCCTGGAGCAGGGGGGGGGAGACCCAGTACTTC. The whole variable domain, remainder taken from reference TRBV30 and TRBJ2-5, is SQTIHQWPATLVQPVGSPLSLECTVEGTSNPNLYWYRQAAGRGLQLLFYSVGIGQISSEVPQNLSASRPQDRQFILSSKKLLLSDSGFYLCAWSRGGETQYFGPGTRLLVL.

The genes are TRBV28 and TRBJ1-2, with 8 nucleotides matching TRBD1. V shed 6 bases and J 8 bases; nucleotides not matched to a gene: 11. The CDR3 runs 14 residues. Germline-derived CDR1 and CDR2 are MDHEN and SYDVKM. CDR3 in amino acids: CASRKAGTGQGYTF. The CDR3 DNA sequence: TGTGCCAGCAGAAAAGCCGGGACAGGCCAAGGCTACACCTTC.

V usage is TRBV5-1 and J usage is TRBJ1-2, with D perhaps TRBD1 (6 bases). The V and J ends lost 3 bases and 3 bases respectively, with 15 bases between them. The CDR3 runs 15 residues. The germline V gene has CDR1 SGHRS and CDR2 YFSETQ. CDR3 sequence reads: CASSSPGEEDYGYTF. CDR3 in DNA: TGCGCCAGCAGCTCCCCAGGGGAGGAGGACTATGGCTACACCTTC.

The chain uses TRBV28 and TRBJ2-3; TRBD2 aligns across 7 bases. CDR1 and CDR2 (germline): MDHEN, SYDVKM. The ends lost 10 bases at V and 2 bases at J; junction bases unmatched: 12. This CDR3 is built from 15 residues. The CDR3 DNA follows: TGTGCCACCCGGGGGAGGGGTCTACTCACAGATACGCAGTATTTT. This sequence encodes CATRGRGLLTDTQYF.

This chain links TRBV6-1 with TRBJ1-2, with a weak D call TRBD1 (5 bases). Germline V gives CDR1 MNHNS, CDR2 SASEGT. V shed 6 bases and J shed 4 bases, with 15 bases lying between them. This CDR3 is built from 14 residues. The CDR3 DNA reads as TGTGCCAGCAGCTTCCCAGGGAGTATCTATGGCTACACCTTC. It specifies CASSFPGSIYGYTF.

The DNA of the CDR3 is TGTGCCAGCAGCCCCAGTAGCGGGCGGGGCACTGAAGCTTTCTTT. Translating it yields CASSPSSGRGTEAFF. The chain recombines TRBV9 with TRBJ1-1; D remains unclear. CDR1 is SGDLS, CDR2 YYNGEE, per germline. Between the trimmed V and J ends, which lost 4 bases and 4 bases, there was a span of 17 bases. This CDR3 comprises 15 residues.

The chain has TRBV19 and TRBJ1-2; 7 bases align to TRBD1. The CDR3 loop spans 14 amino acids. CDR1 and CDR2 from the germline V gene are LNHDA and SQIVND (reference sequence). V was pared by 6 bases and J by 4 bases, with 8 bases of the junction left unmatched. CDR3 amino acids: CASRDRTGLYGYTF. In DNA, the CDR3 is TGTGCCAGTAGGGATCGGACAGGACTCTATGGCTACACCTTC.

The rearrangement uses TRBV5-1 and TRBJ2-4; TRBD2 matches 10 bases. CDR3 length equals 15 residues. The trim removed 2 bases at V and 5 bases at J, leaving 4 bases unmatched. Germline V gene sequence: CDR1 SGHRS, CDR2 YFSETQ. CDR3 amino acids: CASSLAGGPQNIQYF. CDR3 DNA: TGCGCCAGCAGCTTAGCGGGAGGGCCCCAAAACATTCAGTACTTC.

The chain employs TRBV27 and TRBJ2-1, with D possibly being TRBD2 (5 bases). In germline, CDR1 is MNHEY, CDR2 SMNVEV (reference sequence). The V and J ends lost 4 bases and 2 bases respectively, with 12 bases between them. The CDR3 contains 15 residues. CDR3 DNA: TGTGCCAGCAGTTCCGAGGGTCGTACCTACAATGAGCAGTTCTTC. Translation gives CASSSEGRTYNEQFF.

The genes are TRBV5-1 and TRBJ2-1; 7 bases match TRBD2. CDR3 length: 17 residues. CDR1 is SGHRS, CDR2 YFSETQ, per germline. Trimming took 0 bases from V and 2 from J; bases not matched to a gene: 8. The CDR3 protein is CASSLVRASGTYNEQFF. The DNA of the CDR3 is TGCGCCAGCAGCTTGGTTCGGGCTAGCGGAACCTACAATGAGCAGTTCTTC.

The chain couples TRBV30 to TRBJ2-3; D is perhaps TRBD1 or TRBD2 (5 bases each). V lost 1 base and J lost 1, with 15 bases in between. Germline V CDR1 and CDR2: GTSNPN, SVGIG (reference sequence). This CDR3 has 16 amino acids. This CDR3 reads CAWSGGRGVGTDTQYF. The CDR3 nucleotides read TGTGCCTGGAGTGGGGGCAGAGGGGTCGGCACAGATACGCAGTATTTT.

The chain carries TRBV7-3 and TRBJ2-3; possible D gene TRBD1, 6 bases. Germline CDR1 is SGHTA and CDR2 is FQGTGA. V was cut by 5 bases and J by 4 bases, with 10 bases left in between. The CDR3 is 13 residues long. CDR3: CASSTQGADTQYF. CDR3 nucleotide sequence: TGTGCCAGCAGCACACAGGGTGCAGATACGCAGTATTTT.

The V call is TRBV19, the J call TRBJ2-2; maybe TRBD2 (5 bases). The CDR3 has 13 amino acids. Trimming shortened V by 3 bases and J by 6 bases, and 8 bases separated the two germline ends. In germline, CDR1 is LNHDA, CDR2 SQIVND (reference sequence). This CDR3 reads CASSIRGAGELFF. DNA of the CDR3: TGTGCCAGTAGTATTCGGGGAGCCGGGGAGCTGTTTTTT.

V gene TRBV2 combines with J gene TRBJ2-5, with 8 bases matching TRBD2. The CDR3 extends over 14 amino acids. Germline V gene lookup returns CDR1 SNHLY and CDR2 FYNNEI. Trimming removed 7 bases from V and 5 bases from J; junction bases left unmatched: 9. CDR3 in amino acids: CASTKLAVLETQYF. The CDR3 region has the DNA TGTGCCAGCACCAAACTAGCGGTTCTTGAGACCCAGTACTTC. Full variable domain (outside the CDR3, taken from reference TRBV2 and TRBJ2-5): EPEVTQTPSHQVTQMGQEVILRCVPISNHLYFYWYRQILGQKVEFLVSFYNNEISEKSEIFDDQFSVERPDGSNFTLKIRSTKLEDSAMYFCASTKLAVLETQYFGPGTRLLVL.

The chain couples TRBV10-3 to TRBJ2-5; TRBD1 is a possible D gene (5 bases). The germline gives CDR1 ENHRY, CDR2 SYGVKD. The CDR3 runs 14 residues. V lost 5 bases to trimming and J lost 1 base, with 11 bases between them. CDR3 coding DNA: TGTGCCATCAGTCTGACGGACACCCAAGAGACCCAGTACTTC. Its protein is CAISLTDTQETQYF.